The 29 T cell receptor beta chains in this list originate from one sample, sequenced in a study of CD8 T cells in ankylosing spondylitis (dated by TCRdb to about 2017). Overall study results and their limits: A TCR beta motif made up of under ten highly homologous amino acid variants appeared to be characteristic of blood from ankylosing spondylitis patients.

The library was made by 5' RACE. Data came from an Illumina HiSeq 2500. Starting from the raw public reads, TCRdb applied fastp trimming at Q25, assembled clones with MiXCR and retained in-frame beta chains. For every CDR3 protein sequence, its rows merge into one entry that carries the most common genes and DNA. The sample includes 350,000 to 550,000 distinct CDR3 sequences, with roughly 26% observed a single time. Roughly 1% of the sample is in the top ten clones. What these receptors recognize is not known. Sequenced: blood, either unsorted or a sorted T cell fraction (not recorded which). The receptor source for this set is a male donor with ankylosing spondylitis.

This clonotype has more than one count but fewer than ten. The V gene is TRBV20-1, the J gene TRBJ2-5, with 9 positions matching TRBD1. Germline V gene lookup returns CDR1 DFQATT and CDR2 SNEGSKA (reference sequence). J gave up 6 bases and V 2 bases, and 7 bases lay outside the gene matches. The CDR3 loop spans 14 amino acids. The CDR3 loop is CSARSGQGVQTQYF. The CDR3 DNA follows: TGCAGTGCTAGATCGGGACAGGGCGTACAGACCCAGTACTTC.

The chain joins TRBV10-3 to TRBJ2-3; 8 nucleotides agree with TRBD2. Germline trimming cut 2 bases from V and 2 bases from J; bases unmatched to any gene: 12. This CDR3 contains 18 residues. CDR1 ENHRY and CDR2 SYGVKD come from the germline V gene. CDR3 sequence reads: CAISEPRGAGVLTDTQYF. Written as DNA, the CDR3 is TGTGCCATCAGTGAGCCCAGGGGAGCGGGAGTGCTCACAGATACGCAGTATTTT.

This clonotype was detected many times. The chain couples TRBV12-3 or TRBV12-4 to TRBJ2-3; TRBD2 matches at 7 bases. This CDR3 spans 15 amino acids. V shed 3 bases, J shed 1 base, and the junction held 4 bases outside the gene matches. The CDR3 protein is CASSFAGVGTDTQYF. The CDR3, as DNA: TGTGCCAGCAGTTTTGCGGGAGTTGGCACAGATACGCAGTATTTT.

This chain uses TRBV20-1 with TRBJ2-7; 7 nucleotides align to TRBD1. Looked up from germline, CDR1 is DFQATT and CDR2 is SNEGSKA (reference sequence). This CDR3 is 14 amino acids long. The junction had 7 bases not matched to a gene; V was cut back by 0 bases and J by 5 bases. In DNA form, the CDR3 reads TGCAGTGCTAGAGACCCCGTAGGGGGCAACGAGCAGTACTTC. This codes for CSARDPVGGNEQYF.

The gene calls are TRBV27 and TRBJ1-2; unclear D gene. The V and J ends lost 8 bases and 4 bases respectively, with 11 bases between them. The CDR3 contains 12 residues. Germline V CDR1 and CDR2: MNHEY, SMNVEV (reference sequence). The CDR3 coding sequence is TGTGCCAGCGGCCGGGCCCTCTATGGCTACACCTTC. Amino acid sequence: CASGRALYGYTF.

This clonotype appeared a few times. The chain links TRBV7-9 to TRBJ1-2; D is ambiguous. Trimming took 5 bases from V and 3 from J, leaving 10 bases between them. The CDR3 has 13 amino acids. Germline V gene sequence: CDR1 SEHNR, CDR2 FQNEAQ (reference sequence). The CDR3 bases are TGTGCCAGCAGCCCAGAACGGGACTATGGCTACACCTTC. The encoded protein is CASSPERDYGYTF.

This chain uses TRBV5-1 with TRBJ1-5; weak D call: TRBD1 (5 bases). This CDR3 spans 13 amino acids. V lost 2 bases and J lost 4, with 7 bases in between. CDR1 and CDR2 (germline): SGHRS, YFSETQ. CDR3 DNA sequence: TGCGCCAGCAGCTTCGGACAAAATCAGCCCCAGCATTTT. Translated, it gives CASSFGQNQPQHF.

The rearrangement joins TRBV20-1 to TRBJ2-7; 10 bases are shared with TRBD2. The CDR3 contains 15 residues. V lost 4 bases and J lost 3; bases outside the gene matches: 9. CDR1 and CDR2 (germline): DFQATT, SNEGSKA (reference sequence). The CDR3 region has the DNA TGCAGTGCTAATGACAGACTAGCGGGCTTCTACGAGCAGTACTTC. It encodes CSANDRLAGFYEQYF.

The sample holds many counts of this clonotype. J is TRBJ2-1 and V is TRBV15; 10 bases are shared with TRBD2. V lost 1 base and J lost 15; bases outside the gene matches: 15. Germline lookup yields CDR1 LNHNV and CDR2 YYDKDF (reference sequence). The CDR3 totals 16 residues. This CDR3 is CATSRGPLAGALNLFF. The CDR3 DNA reads as TGTGCCACCAGCAGAGGACCCCTAGCGGGAGCCTTAAATCTGTTCTTC. Full variable domain (remainder filled in from reference TRBV15 and TRBJ2-1): DAMVIQNPRYQVTQFGKPVTLSCSQTLNHNVMYWYQQKSSQAPKLLFHYYDKDFNNEADTPDNFQSRRPNTSFCFLDIRSPGLGDTAMYLCATSRGPLAGALNLFFGPGTRLTVL.

A few counts support this clonotype. This sequence joins TRBV5-6 and TRBJ2-1, with TRBD1 matching over 7 bases. This CDR3 comprises 15 residues. Trimming cost V 0 bases and J 7 bases; bases outside gene matches: 7. Germline CDR1 and CDR2: SGHDT and YYEEEE. This CDR3 reads CASSLVDRSKNEQFF. The DNA of the CDR3 is TGTGCCAGCAGCTTGGTGGACAGGTCCAAAAATGAGCAGTTCTTC.

The sample holds a few counts of this clonotype. V gene TRBV29-1 combines with J gene TRBJ2-1; 9 bases agree with TRBD1. Germline assignment: CDR1 SQVTM and CDR2 ANQGSEA. After removal of 7 bases from V and 1 base from J, the junction contained 5 bases not matched to a gene. This CDR3 spans 14 amino acids. DNA of the CDR3: TGCAGCGCCCTACAGGGGGCGTCCTACAATGAGCAGTTCTTC. This encodes CSALQGASYNEQFF.

This clonotype appeared a few times. The rearrangement links TRBV5-1 to TRBJ2-7; 8 positions match TRBD2. Germline V CDR1 and CDR2: SGHRS, YFSETQ. The length of the CDR3 is 17 residues. Trimming cost V 0 bases and J 0 bases; bases outside gene matches: 8. CDR3 sequence (DNA): TGCGCCAGCAGCTTGGCCGGGGGGGGCCATTTCTCCTACGAGCAGTACGTC. It yields the protein CASSLAGGGHFSYEQYV.

The chain employs TRBV5-6 and TRBJ2-4; D possibly corresponds to TRBD2 (6 bases). The CDR3 loop spans 17 amino acids. The germline CDR1 and CDR2 sequences are SGHDT and YYEEEE. V gave up 1 base and J gave up 2 bases, with 16 bases separating them. The CDR3 protein is CASSLPISGGTKNIQYF. The DNA for the CDR3 is TGTGCCAGCAGCTTGCCGATATCTGGGGGGACCAAAAACATTCAGTACTTC.

This clonotype occurred a few times. The chain carries TRBV27 and TRBJ1-2, with TRBD1 identical over 8 bases. The V gene's germline CDR1 is MNHEY and CDR2 SMNVEV (reference sequence). The V and J ends lost 5 bases and 2 bases, in that order; junction bases with no gene match: 10. The CDR3 sequence is 16 residues long. CDR3 loop: CASSRQGTKLNYGYTF. The CDR3 coding sequence is TGTGCCAGCAGTAGACAGGGGACTAAATTAAACTATGGCTACACCTTC.

There are a few counts of this clonotype. The chain has TRBV5-1 and TRBJ1-2; D gene ambiguous. The ends were cut back, 4 bases at V and 3 bases at J, with 16 bases in the middle. The CDR3 loop spans 15 amino acids. Germline V gene data show CDR1 as SGHRS and CDR2 as YFSETQ. CDR3 sequence (DNA): TGCGCCAGCAGCCCGTCGGGCGGGTTTTACTATGGCTACACCTTC. Protein sequence: CASSPSGGFYYGYTF.

In this sample, this clonotype turned up a few times. This rearrangement joins TRBV4-1 to TRBJ1-5; D not certain. CDR3 size: 18 residues. Germline CDR1 and CDR2: MGHRA and YSYEKL. V dropped 4 bases and J dropped 1 base, with 20 bases sitting between them. The chain's CDR3 is CASSRTGASLLSNQPQHF. CDR3 nucleotides: TGCGCCAGCAGCCGAACGGGTGCTAGTTTATTAAGCAATCAGCCCCAGCATTTT.

The V and J genes are TRBV4-2 and TRBJ2-2; D may match TRBD1 or TRBD2 (5 bases each). V was shortened by 0 bases and J by 6 bases, with 11 bases between the two germline ends. Per germline, CDR1 LGHNA and CDR2 YNFKEQ. This CDR3 region has 15 residues. This CDR3 is CASSQDSRGPGELFF. Written as DNA, the CDR3 is TGTGCCAGCAGCCAAGATTCCCGGGGCCCCGGGGAGCTGTTTTTT.

A few counts support this clonotype. The gene calls are TRBV5-1 and TRBJ2-3, with unresolved D. V gave up 0 bases and J gave up 1 base, with 12 bases separating them. This CDR3 has 16 amino acids. Germline values: CDR1 SGHRS, CDR2 YFSETQ. Here the CDR3 reads CASSLEGDSRTDTQYF. CDR3 DNA sequence: TGCGCCAGCAGCTTGGAAGGCGATTCGCGCACAGATACGCAGTATTTT.

A few counts support this clonotype. J is TRBJ2-1 and V is TRBV20-1, with 14 positions matching TRBD2. Germline V CDR1 and CDR2: DFQATT, SNEGSKA (reference sequence). Losses at the gene ends were 2 bases for V and 10 bases for J; bases not matched to a gene: 10. The CDR3 extends over 16 amino acids. In nucleotides, the CDR3 is TGCAGTGCTAGACGCCCGGGGGGACTAGCGGGAGAAGAGCAGTTCTTC. Translated: CSARRPGGLAGEEQFF.

This clonotype turned up a few times. V and J are TRBV12-3 or TRBV12-4 and TRBJ2-5; 7 positions match TRBD1. The V and J ends lost 4 bases and 5 bases, in that order; junction bases with no gene match: 7. The CDR3 is 14 amino acids. The CDR3 sequence is CASSYKTQGETQYF. The CDR3 DNA reads as TGTGCCAGCAGTTACAAAACACAGGGGGAGACCCAGTACTTC.

This clonotype was observed a handful of times. The chain has TRBV5-1 and TRBJ2-1, with D unclear. CDR3 size: 13 residues. Germline V CDR1 and CDR2: SGHRS, YFSETQ. Trimming removed 4 bases at V and 5 bases at J, with 10 bases between. This CDR3 reads CASSNSRNNEQFF. The CDR3 region has the DNA TGCGCCAGCAGCAACTCTAGAAACAATGAGCAGTTCTTC.

In this sample, this clonotype turned up many times. The chain links TRBV20-1 to TRBJ2-7; 8 bases align to TRBD1. After removal of 5 bases from V and 2 bases from J, the junction contained 8 bases not matched to a gene. CDR1 and CDR2 (germline): DFQATT, SNEGSKA (reference sequence). This CDR3 contains 14 residues. The CDR3: CSAAGTGVTYEQYF. The DNA for the CDR3 is TGCAGTGCTGCCGGGACAGGCGTTACCTACGAGCAGTACTTC.

The chain recombines TRBV28 with TRBJ2-5, with 8 bases fitting TRBD2. The V and J ends lost 1 base and 1 base, in that order; junction bases with no gene match: 5. The CDR3 covers 16 residues. Germline CDR1 is MDHEN and CDR2 is SYDVKM. The CDR3 DNA follows: TGTGCCAGCAGTTTATTGGCTAGCGGGCGCCAAGAGACCCAGTACTTC. It is translated as CASSLLASGRQETQYF.

This rearrangement joins TRBV7-2 to TRBJ2-1; TRBD2 agrees at 11 bases. V shed 0 bases and J 6 bases; nucleotides not matched to a gene: 7. From germline, CDR1 is SGHTA and CDR2 FQGNSA. The CDR3 is 17 amino acids. This CDR3 is CASSLAPLAGGSNEQFF. The CDR3 coding sequence is TGTGCCAGCAGCTTAGCGCCCCTAGCGGGAGGTAGCAATGAGCAGTTCTTC.

The V gene is TRBV20-1, the J gene TRBJ1-4, with D possibly matching TRBD1 (5 bases). V dropped 2 bases and J dropped 0 bases, with 7 bases sitting between them. The CDR3 has 14 amino acids. Germline lookup yields CDR1 DFQATT and CDR2 SNEGSKA (reference sequence). The CDR3 nucleotides are TGCAGTGCTAGAAGACAGCCAACTAATGAAAAACTGTTTTTT. Translated, it gives CSARRQPTNEKLFF.

The chain couples TRBV28 to TRBJ2-2, with D unresolved. The V end was cut by 5 bases, the J end by 7 bases, with 14 bases between. Germline loops: CDR1 MDHEN, CDR2 SYDVKM. The CDR3 covers 14 residues. The CDR3 spells CASSTTPVGGELFF. The CDR3 nucleotides are TGTGCCAGCAGTACCACCCCGGTAGGCGGGGAGCTGTTTTTT.

This clonotype was detected a few times. V usage is TRBV3-1 and J usage is TRBJ1-2, with a possible D match to TRBD1 (5 bases). The CDR3 loop spans 15 amino acids. CDR1 LGHDT and CDR2 YNNKEL come from the germline V gene (reference sequence). Trimming took 0 bases from V and 4 from J, leaving 12 bases between them. The CDR3 region has the DNA TGTGCCAGCAGCCAAGAGGGACGTATACGCTATGGCTACACCTTC. Amino acid sequence: CASSQEGRIRYGYTF.

The chain joins TRBV9 to TRBJ2-2, with 8 bases identical to TRBD2. Trimming cost V 0 bases and J 4 bases; bases outside gene matches: 5. Germline CDR1 is SGDLS and CDR2 is YYNGEE. This CDR3 region has 16 residues. CDR3 bases: TGTGCCAGCAGCGTAGAGGGTAGCGGGGTCACCGGGGAGCTGTTTTTT. This gives the protein CASSVEGSGVTGELFF.

This clonotype was seen more than once but under ten times. The gene calls are TRBV15 and TRBJ2-3; 7 nucleotides match TRBD2. The trim removed 2 bases at V and 5 bases at J, leaving 13 bases unmatched. Germline CDR1 and CDR2: LNHNV and YYDKDF (reference sequence). This CDR3 contains 17 residues. CDR3 region: CATSRNLWEAGEDTQYF. The DNA for the CDR3 is TGTGCCACCAGCAGAAATTTATGGGAGGCGGGAGAAGATACGCAGTATTTT.